A single T cell receptor (beta chain) is shown here with its context. Its antigen is not identified. These data come from a study of cytomegalovirus exposure and HLA in healthy donors. Libraries were prepared by immunoSEQ multiplex PCR; TCRdb keeps only in-frame clonotypes and omits some of them. The sample carries 130,000 to 150,000 clones, 70% to 90% recorded once. Study-wide results and caveats: TCR beta chains numbering approximately 150 were designated cytomegalovirus-associated. Rare TCR sequences predominated, though certain public TCRs were found in many donors. According to a subsequent analysis, TCR clusters identified in the first cohort showed a tendency to co-occur across the 110 or so validation repertoires.

The CDR3 has 15 amino acids. Germline V gene lookup returns CDR1 LNHDA and CDR2 SQIVND (reference sequence). V was clipped by 9 bases and J by 2 bases, with 16 bases between them. Specimen: PBMCs. The rearrangement uses TRBV19 and TRBJ1-4; D not certain. This receptor was obtained from a woman aged 18 to 35 in good health and CMV-seropositive. This chain's CDR3 is CASRFVGATNEKLFF. As DNA, the CDR3 is TGTGCCAGCAGGTTCGTAGGTGCGACTAATGAAAAACTGTTTTTT.